Below, 2 T cell receptor beta chains from the same sample are listed, as sequenced in a study of cytomegalovirus exposure and HLA in healthy donors. The PCR made use of 60 Vbeta and 13 Jbeta primers. The method was immunoSEQ multiplex PCR; TCRdb's version includes in-frame clones alone and lacks a portion of them. The sample includes approximately 61,000 clones, approximately 58% of them seen just once. The sequencing sample was made of PBMCs. These receptors all come from a woman in her 50s in good health and CMV-seronegative.

The chain joins TRBV7-3 to TRBJ2-1, with TRBD1 matching over 8 bases. The CDR3 is 15 residues long. The junction had 7 bases not matched to a gene; V was cut back by 5 bases and J by 4 bases. Per the germline V gene, CDR1 is SGHTA and CDR2 is FQGTGA. The CDR3 loop is CASSLQGVGYNEQFF. In DNA, the CDR3 is TGTGCCAGCAGCCTACAGGGGGTCGGGTACAATGAGCAGTTCTTC.

The J gene is TRBJ1-5, the V gene TRBV28; 8 bases are shared with TRBD1. V trimming: 5 bases; J trimming: 2 bases; junction bases outside the gene matches: 11. Germline V CDR1 and CDR2: MDHEN, SYDVKM. The length of the CDR3 is 17 residues. This chain's CDR3 is CASSLTGVGMGNQPQHF. CDR3 bases: TGTGCCAGCAGTCTGACAGGGGTTGGGATGGGCAATCAGCCCCAGCATTTT.